A selection of T cell receptor beta chains follows, all from one sample in a study of cytotoxic CD8 clonotypes in ibrutinib-treated CLL. Clones were read by immunoSEQ multiplex PCR, and TCRdb kept only the in-frame ones, dropping some. The table has 150,000 to 200,000 clones, roughly 88% seen once. Here the sequenced sample was PBMCs, taken at disease progression, from a patient treated with ibrutinib. Receptors originate from a human donor with chronic lymphocytic leukemia. Each CDR3 is given with its conserved first and last residue. D genes are given only for firm matches. Not all rows give a size; the values are once, few, many and, for expanded clones, a class.

size	V	D	J	length	CDR3	DNA
.	TRBV7-2	.	TRBJ2-3	15	CASSLSPPYTDTQYF	TGTGCCAGCAGCTTAAGCCCCCCCTACACAGATACGCAGTATTTT
.	TRBV28	TRBD2	TRBJ2-7	15	CASTPGTSGTYEQYF	TGTGCCAGCACCCCCGGGACTAGCGGCACCTACGAGCAGTACTTC
.	TRBV18	TRBD2	TRBJ2-7	15	CASSPTSGLSYEQYF	TGTGCCAGCTCGCCAACTAGCGGGCTCTCCTACGAGCAGTACTTC
few	TRBV15	TRBD1	TRBJ1-5	18	CATSFRQGLAMGNQPQHF	TGTGCCACCAGCTTTAGACAGGGCTTAGCTATGGGCAATCAGCCCCAGCATTTT
.	TRBV9	.	TRBJ2-3	15	CASSAPSARTDTQYF	TGTGCCAGCAGCGCCCCTAGCGCCCGCACAGATACGCAGTATTTT
.	TRBV4-3	.	TRBJ1-5	15	CASSQLWAGNQPQHF	TGCGCCAGCAGCCAACTCTGGGCGGGTAATCAGCCCCAGCATTTT
.	TRBV21-1	.	TRBJ2-7	17	CASSKDQERPWSYEQYF	TGTGCCAGCAGCAAAGATCAGGAGCGCCCCTGGTCCTACGAGCAGTACTTC
.	TRBV29-1	TRBD1	TRBJ1-2	14	CSVRPRDSTYGYTF	TGCAGCGTCCGGCCCCGGGACAGCACCTATGGCTACACCTTC
.	TRBV15	TRBD1	TRBJ2-3	16	CATSRPDRGVTDTQYF	TGTGCCACCAGCAGACCGGACAGGGGTGTCACAGATACGCAGTATTTT
.	TRBV9	TRBD1	TRBJ1-1	15	CASSVGTGGYTEAFF	TGTGCCAGCAGCGTGGGGACAGGGGGCTATACTGAAGCTTTCTTT
.	TRBV10-3	.	TRBJ1-4	13	CAISGDLYEKLFF	TGTGCCATCAGTGGAGATCTTTATGAAAAACTGTTTTTT
.	TRBV4-1	TRBD2	TRBJ2-1	16	CASSPVRAGLYNEQFF	TGCGCCAGCAGCCCCGTAAGAGCGGGACTATACAATGAGCAGTTCTTC
once	TRBV2	TRBD1	TRBJ1-5	17	CASLGYATGGGNQPQHF	TGTGCCAGCCTCGGTTACGCGACAGGGGGCGGCAATCAGCCCCAGCATTTT
.	TRBV6-5	.	TRBJ2-4	13	CASKVKGKNIQYF	TGTGCCAGCAAGGTGAAGGGCAAAAACATTCAGTACTTC
.	TRBV6-5	.	TRBJ2-2	15	CASSYSGGPTGELFF	TGTGCCAGCAGTTACTCGGGAGGCCCCACCGGGGAGCTGTTTTTT
.	TRBV11-3	.	TRBJ2-3	14	CASSFDRIGDTQYF	TGTGCCAGCAGCTTCGACAGGATCGGGGATACGCAGTATTTT
.	TRBV6-1	.	TRBJ2-6	16	CASSVGTVSGANVLTF	TGTGCCAGCAGTGTTGGGACGGTCTCTGGGGCCAACGTCCTGACTTTC
.	TRBV6-5	.	TRBJ1-1	13	CASSYDVLTEAFF	TGTGCCAGCAGTTACGACGTTCTCACTGAAGCTTTCTTT
.	TRBV2	TRBD1	TRBJ2-2	14	CATTGTANTGELFF	TGTGCCACCACCGGGACAGCGAACACCGGGGAGCTGTTTTTT
few	TRBV28	.	TRBJ2-1	11	CASSLYNEQFF	TGTGCCAGCAGTTTATACAATGAGCAGTTCTTC
.	TRBV11-3	TRBD2	TRBJ2-1	18	CASSYRPGTSGRYNEQFF	TGTGCCAGCAGCTACCGTCCCGGGACTAGCGGCAGATACAATGAGCAGTTCTTC
.	TRBV21-1	.	TRBJ1-5	18	CASSKSRTTSDTGQPQHF	TGTGCCAGCAGCAAATCACGGACAACCTCAGATACAGGTCAGCCCCAGCATTTT
.	TRBV6-4	.	TRBJ1-2	16	CASSDGLRGGVYGYTF	TGTGCCAGCAGTGACGGCCTTCGGGGGGGCGTCTATGGCTACACCTTC
.	TRBV9	.	TRBJ1-2	15	CASSVAEGSRSGYTF	TGTGCCAGCAGCGTAGCGGAGGGGAGTAGGAGTGGCTACACCTTC
.	TRBV27	TRBD2	TRBJ2-7	15	CASSFAGGRTYEQYF	TGTGCCAGCAGTTTCGCGGGAGGGAGGACCTACGAGCAGTACTTC
few	TRBV7-9	.	TRBJ1-4	14	CASSLVGRWEKLFF	TGTGCCAGCAGCTTAGTAGGACGGTGGGAAAAACTGTTTTTT
.	TRBV5-1	.	TRBJ1-1	13	CASSPGLNTEAFF	TGCGCCAGCAGCCCAGGTTTGAACACTGAAGCTTTCTTT
.	TRBV6-1	TRBD2	TRBJ2-7	16	CASSERTSGRFGEQYF	TGTGCCAGCAGTGAAAGGACTAGCGGGAGATTTGGCGAGCAGTACTTC
.	TRBV29-1	TRBD2	TRBJ2-1	15	CSVGRGTSNLNEQFF	TGCAGCGTTGGAAGGGGGACTAGTAATCTGAATGAGCAGTTCTTC
.	TRBV5-1	.	TRBJ2-6	15	CASSYSGAGANVLTF	TGCGCCAGCAGCTACTCAGGGGCTGGGGCCAACGTCCTGACTTTC
.	TRBV11-2	.	TRBJ1-1	16	CASSIYGTVRNTEAFF	TGTGCCAGCAGCATTTACGGGACGGTGAGGAACACTGAAGCTTTCTTT
.	TRBV10-3	.	TRBJ2-2	11	CAIRGTGELFF	TGTGCCATCAGGGGTACGGGGGAGCTGTTTTTT
.	TRBV7-6	TRBD1	TRBJ1-1	14	CASSRQGMNTEAFF	TGTGCCAGCAGCCGACAGGGCATGAACACTGAAGCTTTCTTT
.	TRBV16	TRBD1	TRBJ2-5	14	CASSTQGSGETQYF	TGTGCCAGCAGCACACAGGGGAGCGGAGAGACCCAGTACTTC
.	TRBV19	.	TRBJ1-4	14	CASSIGTTNEKLFF	TGTGCCAGTAGTATCGGAACAACTAATGAAAAACTGTTTTTT
.	TRBV4-1	TRBD2	TRBJ2-7	14	CASSQTSGTGEQYF	TGCGCCAGCAGCCAAACTAGCGGGACGGGAGAGCAGTACTTC
.	TRBV6-1	TRBD2	TRBJ2-5	16	CASSETSGSGGETQYF	TGTGCCAGCAGTGAAACTAGCGGGAGTGGTGGTGAGACCCAGTACTTC
.	TRBV14	TRBD1	TRBJ1-4	15	CASSQRQGAGEKLFF	TGTGCCAGCAGCCAAAGACAGGGGGCAGGTGAAAAACTGTTTTTT
.	TRBV4-2	.	TRBJ2-1	16	CASSQDWFRPFNEQFF	TGTGCCAGCAGCCAAGATTGGTTTCGCCCCTTCAATGAGCAGTTCTTC
.	TRBV7-3	.	TRBJ2-1	15	CASSFRLERFNEQFF	TGTGCCAGCAGCTTTAGACTAGAGCGTTTCAATGAGCAGTTCTTC
.	TRBV5-6	.	TRBJ1-2	16	CASSPNVGQSGYGYTF	TGTGCCAGCAGCCCTAACGTCGGACAGTCCGGCTATGGCTACACCTTC
.	TRBV6-6	TRBD2	TRBJ2-1	15	CASIQGLAVYNEQFF	TGTGCCAGCATTCAGGGACTAGCGGTATACAATGAGCAGTTCTTC
.	TRBV28	.	TRBJ1-1	15	CASSSRDLINTEAFF	TGTGCCAGCAGTTCCCGGGACTTAATAAACACTGAAGCTTTCTTT
.	TRBV30	TRBD1	TRBJ1-5	15	CAWRDRGLDNQPQHF	TGTGCCTGGAGGGACAGGGGGCTTGACAATCAGCCCCAGCATTTT
.	TRBV29-1	.	TRBJ2-1	13	CSVGFGFYNEQFF	TGCAGCGTTGGTTTCGGATTCTACAATGAGCAGTTCTTC
.	TRBV4-3	TRBD1	TRBJ1-4	15	CASSQMTGVYEKLFF	TGCGCCAGCAGCCAGATGACAGGGGTGTATGAAAAACTGTTTTTT
.	TRBV4-1	.	TRBJ2-2	15	CASSQAQRNTGELFF	TGCGCCAGCAGCCAAGCTCAGAGAAACACCGGGGAGCTGTTTTTT
.	TRBV19	TRBD2	TRBJ2-7	16	CASSPGTSGTFYEQYF	TGTGCCAGTAGTCCCGGGACTAGCGGTACTTTCTACGAGCAGTACTTC
.	TRBV25-1	TRBD1	TRBJ2-7	15	CASRKTGGVIYEQYF	TGTGCCAGCAGAAAAACAGGGGGCGTTATCTACGAGCAGTACTTC
.	TRBV5-6	TRBD1	TRBJ2-7	16	CASSLNSGTVSYEQYF	TGTGCCAGCAGCTTAAACTCCGGGACAGTCTCCTACGAGCAGTACTTC
.	TRBV30	TRBD2	TRBJ2-7	15	CAWKPSGRAGYEQYF	TGTGCCTGGAAGCCTAGCGGGAGGGCTGGCTACGAGCAGTACTTC
.	TRBV9	TRBD2	TRBJ2-7	15	CASSGGLAGVYEQYF	TGTGCCAGCAGCGGAGGACTAGCGGGAGTCTACGAGCAGTACTTC
.	TRBV5-1	TRBD2	TRBJ2-5	15	CASTSSGSPQETQYF	TGCGCCAGCACCTCTAGCGGCAGCCCCCAAGAGACCCAGTACTTC